This section outlines one T cell receptor (beta chain) sequence together with its context. Antigen: not known. This sample is drawn from a study of cytomegalovirus exposure and HLA in healthy donors. Study information: Out of around 360 genotyped donors, about 76% belonged to the Caucasian-associated ancestry cluster. Study outcomes and limitations: Sequencing depth roughly uniform across donors was assumed in presence/absence analyses. Follow-up analysis found HLA locus-dependent TCR association rates, highest for DRB1 and lowest for HLA-C. Rarity characterized most TCR sequences, yet some public TCRs appeared in many donors.

With 60 Vbeta and 13 Jbeta primers, the PCR was carried out. Assay: immunoSEQ multiplex PCR; the TCRdb copy retains only in-frame clones and omits some. The sample carries some 150,000 clones, about three quarters recorded once. Trimming shortened V by 2 bases and J by 3 bases, and 6 bases separated the two germline ends. Per germline, CDR1 MDHEN and CDR2 SYDVKM. This CDR3 is built from 13 residues. V usage is TRBV28 and J usage is TRBJ2-3, with a weak D call TRBD2 (5 bases). This clonotype was obtained from a female donor in good health and CMV-seronegative. The sample comprised PBMCs. Here the CDR3 reads CASSLPGTDTQYF. In DNA form, the CDR3 reads TGTGCCAGCAGTTTACCGGGAACAGATACGCAGTATTTT.